Reported below is one T cell receptor (beta chain). What this receptor recognizes is not known. No base quality information exists; no much larger clone differs at one position. Taken from cysteine to phenylalanine, the CDR3 has 15 residues. Only the CDR3 DNA stays, 45 bases, in frame from base 1. CDR1 and CDR2, looked up from the germline V gene, are SGDLS and YYNGEE. Trimming at the junction amounts to 0 bases on V and 3 bases on J, and the germline ends lie 12 bases apart. The sample originates from a study of long-term antiretroviral therapy in people with HIV (dated 2022 in TCRdb). For the wider study: The earliest samples were collected roughly a decade before the 2015 WHO recommendation for immediate ART, at a time when ART was usually postponed until CD4 counts fell. Whether ART initiation and durable HIV suppression were associated with changes in peripheral blood TRB repertoire composition and diversity was tested in a retrospective serial study. A total of around 190 cryopreserved PBMC samples came from around 30 adults with confirmed HIV infection and were collected serially over a mean of about six years (range 1-12). Of the roughly 30 participants with HIV, approximately 11 were female. No cross-contamination during QIAcube processing was shown when test extractions of a monoclonal T-cell line were performed alongside approximately 32 polyclonal samples.

The immunoSEQ hsTCRB v3.0 assay was used at survey level resolution for TRB variable region sequencing. The targeted TRB sequencing depth was about 40,000-50,000 T-cell genomes per sample. Pooled TRB libraries were sequenced on an Illumina MiSeq with a v3 150-cycle kit. Under the source paper's analysis protocol: Analysis of repertoires was carried out in R inside a reproducible Nextflow workflow spanning QC, data transformation and analysis. Custom analyses were implemented in LymphoSeq2, an R package for AIRR-Seq data exploration. A handful of samples that produced fewer than 5000 total TRB sequences were removed, so some 190 HIV repertoires were analyzed. Among the 180 to 200 HIV repertoires that were kept, around 60 were collected before ART initiation and roughly 130 were collected after ART initiation. Repertoires were downsampled to 5000 TRB nucleotide sequences, and summary statistics were averaged over 100 downsampling iterations. Only TRB sequences with CDR3 regions of at least seven amino acids were retained for analysis. A Shannon entropy-derived clonality score and the Gini coefficient were used to measure diversity. In the repertoire networks, any two of the top 5000 CDR3 amino acid sequences were connected whenever the two sequences differed by an edit distance of one. For TRB CDR3 amino acid sequences, antigen specificity groups and MHC restriction were predicted with GLIPH2. To flag known CMV, EBV, HIV or tissue antigen associations, CDR3 amino acid sequences were matched against VDJdb and McPAS-TCR. Pre-ART, post-ART and control groups were compared with Wilcoxon signed-rank tests and Holm-Bonferroni correction. Held by TCRdb, this immuneACCESS table contains in-frame sequences only and omits some clones. Under half of the omission traces to an unresolved V gene where checked; the cause of the rest is unknown. Clone size and V and J calls were adopted from that table, with D and trimming inferred from the DNA. The sample table contains around 30,000 clones; only one count was recorded for 84% of them. The ten largest clones capture about 6.4% of the sample.

Inclusion was restricted to participants for whom at least one PBMC sample before ART initiation and at least two post-ART samples were available. Every participant with HIV received treatment in the United States of America. Cryopreserved samples of about 0.95-11 million PBMC were thawed and washed before DNA extraction. At the time of the earliest PBMC sample for each participant with HIV, ages ranged from about 20 to 55 years. Each participant contributed PBMC samples from 1-4 timepoints before ART initiation and 2-8 timepoints after ART initiation, with a median of 7 samples. Serial HIV viral load, CD4+ T-cell count, ART history and demographic data were obtained for every participant. Genomic DNA was extracted from unsorted PBMC with a Qiagen kit on a QIAcube, processed in batches of 12 samples. Broader findings and caveats from the paper: CDR3 length ranges in HIV repertoires were narrower than in controls, and network structure suggested an antigen-experienced repertoire with only a slight naive shift after ART. Inferences about post-ART repertoire changes were limited because no data were available on ART adherence, viral resistance or therapy changes. The samples span the years 2004 to 2017, and the ART regimens used at that time may not be as effective as current regimens. The repertoire was dominated across all time points by expanded TRB clones identified before ART initiation, although this dominance was seen to fluctuate and to decrease in many PLHIV after ART. Since PBMC availability was limited, sequencing covered only the TCR beta chain, with no alpha chain pairing. ART initiation was associated with a significant increase in TRB diversity, but diversity stayed significantly below transplant donor controls even after long-term ART. Unsorted PBMC were profiled instead of sorted CD4+ and CD8+ T cells because pre-ART samples had limited cell numbers.

Rearrangement joined TRBV9 to TRBJ1-1; there is no confident call for the D gene. This TCR was recovered from a man aged 18 to 30 with HIV. Sequencing was performed on unsorted PBMCs, taken 0.4 years after starting antiretroviral therapy. Read as DNA, the sequence is TGTGCCAGCAGCGTAGTGGGGAGTCGGGACACTGAAGCTTTCTTT. Translated, this is CASSVVGSRDTEAFF.